The rows below give T cell receptor beta chains drawn from one sample of a study of shared clonotypes between healthy human individuals. The table came from immunoSEQ multiplex PCR; TCRdb's copy has only in-frame clones and leaves some out. Of about 600,000 clones listed, roughly 98% are singletons. Source material: naive CD8+ T cells sorted from blood. Receptors were obtained from a man under 40 in good health. CDR3s include the opening cysteine and the closing phenylalanine or tryptophan. The D gene is left open where the match is weak. Only some rows state a clone size, as once, few, many or a class for expanded clones.

d_gene: TRBD1
abundance: .
v_gene: TRBV7-9
j_gene: TRBJ2-7
CDR3nt: TGTGCCAGCAGCTTAGCACAGGGGGAGGTCTACGAGCAGTACTTC
CDR3aa: CASSLAQGEVYEQYF

d_gene: .
abundance: .
v_gene: TRBV27
j_gene: TRBJ1-1
CDR3nt: TGTGCCAGCAGGACAGACAAGAAGCTTCAGGCTTTCTTT
CDR3aa: CASRTDKKLQAFF

d_gene: TRBD2
abundance: once
v_gene: TRBV11-2
j_gene: TRBJ2-7
CDR3nt: TGTGCCAGCAGCTTAACTAGCGCCTCCTACGAGCAGTACTTC
CDR3aa: CASSLTSASYEQYF

d_gene: .
abundance: .
v_gene: TRBV5-1
j_gene: TRBJ2-3
CDR3nt: TGCGCCAGCAGCTTGGTTCTCGGGACAGATACGCAGTATTTT
CDR3aa: CASSLVLGTDTQYF

d_gene: .
abundance: .
v_gene: TRBV15
j_gene: TRBJ2-7
CDR3nt: TGTGCCACCAGCAGAGATGAGGTAGCGGAATATAACGAGCAGTACTTC
CDR3aa: CATSRDEVAEYNEQYF

d_gene: TRBD2
abundance: .
v_gene: TRBV4-1
j_gene: TRBJ2-1
CDR3nt: TGCGCCAGCAGCCAAACCCCTAGCGGGAGGGATTTGGATGAGCAGTTCTTC
CDR3aa: CASSQTPSGRDLDEQFF

d_gene: .
abundance: .
v_gene: TRBV19
j_gene: TRBJ1-1
CDR3nt: TGTGCCAGTATCGTAGGGGGGATGAACACTGAAGCTTTCTTT
CDR3aa: CASIVGGMNTEAFF

d_gene: TRBD1
abundance: .
v_gene: TRBV28
j_gene: TRBJ1-1
CDR3nt: TGTGCCAGCAGTTCCCCCACGACAGGGACCTTCACTGAAGCTTTCTTT
CDR3aa: CASSSPTTGTFTEAFF

d_gene: TRBD2
abundance: .
v_gene: TRBV7-9
j_gene: TRBJ2-3
CDR3nt: TGTGCCAGCAGCCAGACTAGCGGGAGTTTAGATACGCAGTATTTT
CDR3aa: CASSQTSGSLDTQYF

d_gene: TRBD2
abundance: once
v_gene: TRBV5-6
j_gene: TRBJ2-7
CDR3nt: TGTGCCAGCAGCCTTACTAGCGCCGAGCAGTACTTC
CDR3aa: CASSLTSAEQYF

d_gene: TRBD2
abundance: .
v_gene: TRBV4-1
j_gene: TRBJ2-2
CDR3nt: TGCGCCAGCAGCGGATATCCGGGACTAGCGGATTACACCGGGGAGCTGTTTTTT
CDR3aa: CASSGYPGLADYTGELFF

d_gene: .
abundance: .
v_gene: TRBV19
j_gene: TRBJ2-6
CDR3nt: TGTGCCAGTAGTCCAGGTGCGACAAATCAAAGTCGGGCCAACGTCCTGACTTTC
CDR3aa: CASSPGATNQSRANVLTF

d_gene: .
abundance: .
v_gene: TRBV7-9
j_gene: TRBJ2-7
CDR3nt: TGTGCCAGCAGCCTGGGTGGGGGCGAAGTTTACGAGCAGTACTTC
CDR3aa: CASSLGGGEVYEQYF

d_gene: .
abundance: .
v_gene: TRBV19
j_gene: TRBJ2-5
CDR3nt: TGTGCCAGTAGTATAGTCATCGGGGATCAAGAGACCCAGTACTTC
CDR3aa: CASSIVIGDQETQYF

d_gene: TRBD1
abundance: .
v_gene: TRBV6-6
j_gene: TRBJ2-5
CDR3nt: TGTGCCAGCAGTTCTTCAGGGGGCTTTGAGACCCAGTACTTC
CDR3aa: CASSSSGGFETQYF

d_gene: TRBD2
abundance: .
v_gene: TRBV2
j_gene: TRBJ2-7
CDR3nt: TGTGCCAGCCTTACCATGTGGGGGGTGATGCGGGAGGGCCACGAGCAGTACTTC
CDR3aa: CASLTMWGVMREGHEQYF

d_gene: .
abundance: .
v_gene: TRBV2
j_gene: TRBJ2-7
CDR3nt: TGTGCCAGCAGTGAAGGCCTCAATGAGGGATACGAGCAGTACTTC
CDR3aa: CASSEGLNEGYEQYF

d_gene: .
abundance: .
v_gene: TRBV29-1
j_gene: TRBJ2-7
CDR3nt: TGCAGCGTTGGAGAGGACGGAAACACCTACGAGCAGTACTTC
CDR3aa: CSVGEDGNTYEQYF

d_gene: .
abundance: .
v_gene: TRBV7-8
j_gene: TRBJ2-1
CDR3nt: TGTGCCAGCAGCTTAGCGGGCCCGGCGGGATTGGGTGAGCAGTTCTTC
CDR3aa: CASSLAGPAGLGEQFF

d_gene: .
abundance: .
v_gene: TRBV7-2
j_gene: TRBJ2-3
CDR3nt: TGTGCCAGCAGCTTAGGGACAGTTAGCACAGATACGCAGTATTTT
CDR3aa: CASSLGTVSTDTQYF

d_gene: .
abundance: .
v_gene: TRBV7-9
j_gene: TRBJ2-7
CDR3nt: TGTGCCAGCAGCCCCCCAGGGTGGAACGAGCAGTACTTC
CDR3aa: CASSPPGWNEQYF

d_gene: .
abundance: once
v_gene: TRBV13
j_gene: TRBJ2-7
CDR3nt: TGTGCCAGCAGCTCGCACAGCTACGAGCAGTACTTC
CDR3aa: CASSSHSYEQYF

d_gene: TRBD1
abundance: .
v_gene: TRBV30
j_gene: TRBJ1-1
CDR3nt: TGTGCCTGGAGTGCACAGGGGGCCTCTGAAGCTTTCTTT
CDR3aa: CAWSAQGASEAFF

d_gene: .
abundance: .
v_gene: TRBV29-1
j_gene: TRBJ2-7
CDR3nt: TGCAGCGTTGAAGGGGACTCCTACGAGCAGTACTTC
CDR3aa: CSVEGDSYEQYF

d_gene: .
abundance: .
v_gene: TRBV28
j_gene: TRBJ1-3
CDR3nt: TGTGCCAGCAGTTTATCGGGGTCCTCTGGAAACACCATATATTTT
CDR3aa: CASSLSGSSGNTIYF

d_gene: .
abundance: once
v_gene: TRBV13
j_gene: TRBJ2-1
CDR3nt: TGTGCCAGCAGCTTCGGGACACTCAACAATGAGCAGTTCTTC
CDR3aa: CASSFGTLNNEQFF

d_gene: TRBD2
abundance: .
v_gene: TRBV5-1
j_gene: TRBJ2-2
CDR3nt: TGCGCCAGCAGCTTTAGCGGGTCGTACACCGGGGAGCTGTTTTTT
CDR3aa: CASSFSGSYTGELFF

d_gene: .
abundance: .
v_gene: TRBV2
j_gene: TRBJ1-1
CDR3nt: TGTGCCAGCAGTGAAGGTATCATGAACACTGAAGCTTTCTTT
CDR3aa: CASSEGIMNTEAFF

d_gene: TRBD2
abundance: .
v_gene: TRBV2
j_gene: TRBJ2-3
CDR3nt: TGTGCCAGCAACGGGCTAGCGGGACCAGATACGCAGTATTTT
CDR3aa: CASNGLAGPDTQYF

d_gene: .
abundance: .
v_gene: TRBV27
j_gene: TRBJ2-5
CDR3nt: TGTGCCAGCAGAACTCAGGACGGTCAAGAGACCCAGTACTTC
CDR3aa: CASRTQDGQETQYF

d_gene: .
abundance: .
v_gene: TRBV28
j_gene: TRBJ1-5
CDR3nt: TGTGCCAGCTGCCCGCGGGGGGAAACAGGCAATCAGCCCCAGCATTTT
CDR3aa: CASCPRGETGNQPQHF

d_gene: .
abundance: .
v_gene: TRBV7-2
j_gene: TRBJ2-1
CDR3nt: TGTGCCAGCAGCTTAGGCCCCAGCTCCTACAATGAGCAGTTCTTC
CDR3aa: CASSLGPSSYNEQFF

d_gene: .
abundance: .
v_gene: TRBV27
j_gene: TRBJ1-5
CDR3nt: TGTGCCAGCAGTTTGGTAGGGAGCAATCAGCCCCAGCATTTT
CDR3aa: CASSLVGSNQPQHF

d_gene: TRBD2
abundance: .
v_gene: TRBV13
j_gene: TRBJ2-1
CDR3nt: TGTGCCAGCAGCCCCACCGCGGGAGGGCCTGGGAATGAGCAGTTCTTC
CDR3aa: CASSPTAGGPGNEQFF